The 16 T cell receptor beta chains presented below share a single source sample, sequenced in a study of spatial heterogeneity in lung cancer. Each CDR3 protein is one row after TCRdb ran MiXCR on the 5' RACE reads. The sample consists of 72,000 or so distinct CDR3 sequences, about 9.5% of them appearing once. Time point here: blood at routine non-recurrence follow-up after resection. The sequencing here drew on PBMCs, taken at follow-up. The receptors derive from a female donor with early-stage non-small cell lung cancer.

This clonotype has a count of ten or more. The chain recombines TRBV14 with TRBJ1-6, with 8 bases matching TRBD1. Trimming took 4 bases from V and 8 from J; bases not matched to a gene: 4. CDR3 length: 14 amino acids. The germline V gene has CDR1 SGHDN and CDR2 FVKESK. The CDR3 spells CASSRGQGDSPLHF. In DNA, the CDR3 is TGTGCCAGCAGCCGCGGACAGGGCGATTCACCCCTCCACTTT.

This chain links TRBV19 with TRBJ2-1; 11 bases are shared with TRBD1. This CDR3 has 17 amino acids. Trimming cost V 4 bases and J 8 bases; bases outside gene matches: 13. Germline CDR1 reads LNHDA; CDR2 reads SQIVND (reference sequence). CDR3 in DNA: TGTGCCAGTAGTAACTACCCGGACAGGGGGCACGTGTATGAGCAGTTCTTC. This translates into CASSNYPDRGHVYEQFF.

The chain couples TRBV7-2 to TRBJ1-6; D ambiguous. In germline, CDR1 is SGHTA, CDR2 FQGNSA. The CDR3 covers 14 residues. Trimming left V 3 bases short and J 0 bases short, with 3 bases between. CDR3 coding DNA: TGTGCCAGCAGCTTGGGCTCCTATAATTCACCCCTCCACTTT. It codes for CASSLGSYNSPLHF.

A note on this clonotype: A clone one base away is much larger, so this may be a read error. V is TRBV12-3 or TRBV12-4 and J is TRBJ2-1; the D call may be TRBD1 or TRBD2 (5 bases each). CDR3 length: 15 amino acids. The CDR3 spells CASRPSPGTYDEQFF. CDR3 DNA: TGTGCCAGCAGGCCCTCCCCTGGGACCTACGATGAGCAGTTCTTC.

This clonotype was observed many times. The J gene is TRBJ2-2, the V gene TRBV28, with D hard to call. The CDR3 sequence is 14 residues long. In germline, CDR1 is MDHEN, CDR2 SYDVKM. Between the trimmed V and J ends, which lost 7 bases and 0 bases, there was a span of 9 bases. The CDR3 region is CASILNPNTGELFF. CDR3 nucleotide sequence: TGTGCCAGCATACTCAACCCGAACACCGGGGAGCTGTTTTTT.

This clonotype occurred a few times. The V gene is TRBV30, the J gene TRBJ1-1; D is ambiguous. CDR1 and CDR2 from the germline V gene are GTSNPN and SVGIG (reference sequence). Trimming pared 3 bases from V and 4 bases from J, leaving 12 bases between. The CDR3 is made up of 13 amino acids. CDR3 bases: TGTGCCTGGAGCGCAGCGGAGGTCACTGAAGCTTTCTTT. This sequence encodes CAWSAAEVTEAFF.

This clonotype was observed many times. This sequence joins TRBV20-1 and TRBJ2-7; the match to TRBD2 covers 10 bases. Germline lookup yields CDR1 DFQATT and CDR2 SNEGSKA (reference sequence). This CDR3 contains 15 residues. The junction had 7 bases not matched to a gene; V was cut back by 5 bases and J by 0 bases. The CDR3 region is CSASTGTSASYEQYF. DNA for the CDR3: TGCAGTGCTTCGACCGGGACTAGCGCCTCCTACGAGCAGTACTTC.

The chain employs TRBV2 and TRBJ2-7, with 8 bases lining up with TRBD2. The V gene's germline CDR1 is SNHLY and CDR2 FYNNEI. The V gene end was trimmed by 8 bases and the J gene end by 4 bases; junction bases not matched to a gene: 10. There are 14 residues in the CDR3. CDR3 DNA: TGTGCCAGCTTACCCGGGACTAGTGGGTACGAGCAGTACTTC. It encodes CASLPGTSGYEQYF.

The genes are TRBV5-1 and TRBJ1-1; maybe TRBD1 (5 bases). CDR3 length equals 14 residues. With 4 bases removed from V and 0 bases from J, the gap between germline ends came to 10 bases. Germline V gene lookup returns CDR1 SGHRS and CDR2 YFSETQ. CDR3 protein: CASSRPGVNTEAFF. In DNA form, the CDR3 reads TGCGCCAGCAGCCGGCCGGGGGTGAACACTGAAGCTTTCTTT.

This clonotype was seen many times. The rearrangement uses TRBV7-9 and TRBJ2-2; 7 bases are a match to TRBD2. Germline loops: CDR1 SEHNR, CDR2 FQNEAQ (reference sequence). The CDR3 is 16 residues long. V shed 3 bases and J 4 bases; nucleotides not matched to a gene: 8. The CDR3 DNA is TGTGCCAGCAGCTTCCGGGCGGGAGTAGGCACCGGGGAGCTGTTTTTT. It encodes CASSFRAGVGTGELFF. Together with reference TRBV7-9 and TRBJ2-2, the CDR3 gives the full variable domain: DTGVSQNPRHKITKRGQNVTFRCDPISEHNRLYWYRQTLGQGPEFLTYFQNEAQLEKSRLLSDRFSAERPKGSFSTLEIQRTEQGDSAMYLCASSFRAGVGTGELFFGEGSRLTVL.

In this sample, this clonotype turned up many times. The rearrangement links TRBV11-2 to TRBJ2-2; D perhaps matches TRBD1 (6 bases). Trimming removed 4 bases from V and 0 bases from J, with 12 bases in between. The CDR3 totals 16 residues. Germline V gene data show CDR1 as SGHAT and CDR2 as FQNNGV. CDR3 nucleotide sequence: TGTGCCAGCAGCTCTCAGACAGGAACGAACACCGGGGAGCTGTTTTTT. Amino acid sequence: CASSSQTGTNTGELFF.

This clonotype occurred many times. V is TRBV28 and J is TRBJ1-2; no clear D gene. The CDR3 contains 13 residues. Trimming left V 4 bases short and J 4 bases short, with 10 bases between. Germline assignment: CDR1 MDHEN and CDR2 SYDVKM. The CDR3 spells CASSSHSSYGYTF. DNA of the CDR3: TGTGCCAGCAGTTCGCACAGCTCCTATGGCTACACCTTC.

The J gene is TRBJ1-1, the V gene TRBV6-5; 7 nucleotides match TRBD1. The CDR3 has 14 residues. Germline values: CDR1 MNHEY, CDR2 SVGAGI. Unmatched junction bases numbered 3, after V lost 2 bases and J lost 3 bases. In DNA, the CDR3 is TGTGCCAGCAGTTACGCCGACAGGGACACTGAAGCTTTCTTT. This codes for CASSYADRDTEAFF.

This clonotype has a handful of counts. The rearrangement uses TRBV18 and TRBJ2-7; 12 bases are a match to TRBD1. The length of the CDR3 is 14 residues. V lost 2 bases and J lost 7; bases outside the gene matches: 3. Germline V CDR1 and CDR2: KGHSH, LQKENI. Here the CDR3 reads CASSPGTGGEEQYF. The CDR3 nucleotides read TGTGCCAGCTCACCAGGGACAGGGGGCGAGGAGCAGTACTTC.

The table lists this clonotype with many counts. The CDR3 region is CASSFPDRGLGAQHF. In DNA form, the CDR3 reads TGTGCCAGCAGTTTCCCCGACAGGGGCCTCGGGGCCCAGCATTTT. The chain links TRBV28 to TRBJ1-5; 8 bases fit TRBD1. V lost 3 bases to trimming and J lost 11 bases; unmatched junction nucleotides: 12. Looked up from germline, CDR1 is MDHEN and CDR2 is SYDVKM. CDR3 size: 15 residues.

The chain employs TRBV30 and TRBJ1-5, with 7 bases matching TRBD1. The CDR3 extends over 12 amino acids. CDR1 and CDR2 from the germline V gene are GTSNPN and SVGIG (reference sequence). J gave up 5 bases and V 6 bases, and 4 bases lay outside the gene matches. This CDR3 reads CACQGGDQPQHF. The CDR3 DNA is TGTGCCTGCCAAGGGGGCGATCAGCCCCAGCATTTT.